Each of the 32 T cell receptor beta chains below was sequenced from the same sample in a study of cytomegalovirus exposure and HLA in healthy donors. Amplification used 60 Vbeta primers and 13 Jbeta primers. The assay was immunoSEQ multiplex PCR, and TCRdb's table has in-frame clones only and misses some. The data show approximately 170,000 clones, with roughly 72% seen just once and roughly 1.5% held by the top ten. The sample was PBMCs. The receptor set was obtained from a man aged 35-49 years in good health and CMV-seronegative.

CDR3 amino acids: CASSLATGRTALSTEAFF. CDR3 DNA: TGCGCCAGCAGCTTGGCGACAGGGCGGACCGCCTTAAGCACTGAAGCTTTCTTT. This rearrangement joins TRBV5-1 to TRBJ1-1, with 7 bases identical to TRBD1. Per germline, CDR1 SGHRS and CDR2 YFSETQ. The CDR3 totals 18 residues. V gave up 0 bases and J gave up 4 bases; unmatched junction bases: 15.

This chain uses TRBV7-9 with TRBJ2-1; TRBD2 matches at 9 bases. The CDR3 consists of 18 residues. The junction had 13 bases not matched to a gene; V was cut back by 2 bases and J by 5 bases. Per the germline V gene, CDR1 is SEHNR and CDR2 is FQNEAQ (reference sequence). The CDR3 DNA sequence: TGTGCCAGCAGCTTAAATAGTGGAAAAGCGGGGGGTGACAATGAGCAGTTCTTC. Protein product: CASSLNSGKAGGDNEQFF.

The chain's CDR3 is CASRTAMGGLGGYTF. The CDR3 DNA is TGTGCCAGTAGGACTGCAATGGGAGGGCTGGGTGGCTACACCTTC. The gene calls are TRBV19 and TRBJ1-2; no firm D call. Looked up from germline, CDR1 is LNHDA and CDR2 is SQIVND (reference sequence). V was trimmed by 6 bases and J by 7 bases, leaving 21 bases between them. This CDR3 has 15 residues.

This chain connects TRBV28 to TRBJ2-1, with 7 bases identical to TRBD2. The CDR3 contains 16 residues. V lost 4 bases, J lost 7 bases, and 13 bases stayed unmatched. Germline V gene lookup returns CDR1 MDHEN and CDR2 SYDVKM. CDR3 sequence: CASSSYSGPVGNEQFF. CDR3 DNA sequence: TGTGCCAGCAGTTCTTATAGCGGGCCCGTGGGGAATGAGCAGTTCTTC.

The chain carries TRBV19 and TRBJ2-7, with 11 bases matching TRBD1. Unmatched junction bases numbered 6, after V lost 5 bases and J lost 3 bases. The germline V gene encodes CDR1 LNHDA and CDR2 SQIVND (reference sequence). The CDR3 has 15 amino acids. CDR3 amino acids: CASSPRDRGFYEQYF. In DNA, the CDR3 is TGTGCCAGTAGTCCGCGGGACAGGGGGTTCTACGAGCAGTACTTC.

The V call is TRBV29-1, the J call TRBJ2-1, with 7 bases identical to TRBD1. The germline gives CDR1 SQVTM, CDR2 ANQGSEA. The trim removed 2 bases at V and 2 bases at J, leaving 3 bases unmatched. The CDR3 sequence is 14 residues long. The CDR3 sequence is CSVERQGAYNEQFF. DNA for the CDR3: TGCAGCGTTGAAAGGCAGGGGGCCTACAATGAGCAGTTCTTC.

The rearrangement uses TRBV7-9 and TRBJ1-1, with a possible D match to TRBD1 (5 bases). Per the germline V gene, CDR1 is SEHNR and CDR2 is FQNEAQ (reference sequence). CDR3 size: 14 residues. V lost 5 bases, J lost 3 bases, and 13 bases lay in between. CDR3 amino acids: CASSQPDSYTEAFF. Written as DNA, the CDR3 is TGTGCCAGCAGCCAACCCGACAGCTACACTGAAGCTTTCTTT.

The chain uses TRBV6-5 and TRBJ2-3, with 8 bases matching TRBD1. Germline-derived CDR1 and CDR2 are MNHEY and SVGAGI. The CDR3 contains 14 residues. Trimming took 7 bases from V and 4 from J; bases not matched to a gene: 7. The CDR3 DNA reads TGTGCCAGCACCAGACAGGGGATGTCAGATACGCAGTATTTT. It translates to CASTRQGMSDTQYF.

A few counts support this clone. J is TRBJ2-2 and V is TRBV5-4; possible D gene TRBD1, 7 bases. V dropped 4 bases and J dropped 7 bases, with 14 bases sitting between them. Germline lookup yields CDR1 SGHNT and CDR2 YYREEE (reference sequence). The CDR3 has 14 amino acids. CDR3 residues: CASSQGGVGGELFF. The CDR3 nucleotides are TGTGCCAGCAGCCAGGGGGGAGTGGGCGGGGAGCTGTTTTTT.

The genes are TRBV5-4 and TRBJ2-1, with TRBD2 matching over 7 bases. The CDR3 consists of 15 residues. The V and J ends lost 0 bases and 2 bases, in that order; junction bases with no gene match: 2. CDR1 SGHNT and CDR2 YYREEE come from the germline V gene (reference sequence). In DNA form, the CDR3 reads TGTGCCAGCAGCTTGGCGGGAGGAGCCTACAATGAGCAGTTCTTC. Protein: CASSLAGGAYNEQFF.

The count of this clone is one. This sequence joins TRBV5-1 and TRBJ2-2, with 14 bases identical to TRBD2. CDR3 length: 16 amino acids. V was pared by 4 bases and J by 6 bases, with 5 bases of the junction left unmatched. CDR1 is SGHRS and CDR2 is YFSETQ in the germline V gene. The CDR3 is CASSAPGLAGAGELFF. In nucleotides, the CDR3 is TGCGCCAGCAGCGCACCGGGACTAGCGGGAGCCGGGGAGCTGTTTTTT.

The CDR3, as DNA: TGTGCCAGCAGCTTCGGGACTAGCGGGTTGAGCACAGATACGCAGTATTTT. It translates to CASSFGTSGLSTDTQYF. The V gene is TRBV7-3, the J gene TRBJ2-3, with 12 bases matching TRBD2. The CDR3 contains 17 residues. V dropped 3 bases and J dropped 0; count of bases not matched to a gene: 4. Germline V gene data show CDR1 as SGHTA and CDR2 as FQGTGA.

V gene TRBV5-8 combines with J gene TRBJ2-5, with 11 bases identical to TRBD1. The CDR3 consists of 16 residues. CDR1 and CDR2 from the germline V gene are SGHTS and YDEGEE. Trimming at V came to 5 bases and at J to 0 bases, leaving 6 bases not matched to a gene. This CDR3 is CASSFGQGAYQETQYF. The CDR3 DNA reads as TGTGCCAGCAGTTTCGGACAGGGGGCCTACCAAGAGACCCAGTACTTC. Complete variable domain (other parts from reference TRBV5-8 and TRBJ2-5): EAGVTQSPTHLIKTRGQQATLRCSPISGHTSVYWYQQALGLGLQFLLWYDEGEERNRGNFPPRFSGRQFPNYSSELNVNALELEDSALYLCASSFGQGAYQETQYFGPGTRLLVL.

About this clone itself: The junction differs from germline at one of its ends, possibly a read error. The chain has TRBV7-9 and TRBJ2-5; D ambiguous. The length of the CDR3 is 16 residues. The germline CDR1 and CDR2 sequences are SEHNR and FQNEAQ (reference sequence). The CDR3 bases are TGTTCCAGCAGCTCATTGATAGGCTCAGGCCAAGAGACCCAGTACTTC. Its protein is CSSSSLIGSGQETQYF.

This rearrangement joins TRBV9 to TRBJ2-7; the D gene is possibly TRBD1 (6 bases). This CDR3 spans 17 amino acids. The V and J ends lost 0 bases and 0 bases respectively, with 16 bases between them. Germline CDR1 and CDR2: SGDLS and YYNGEE. Here the CDR3 reads CASSVGTAPRSSYEQYF. Here the CDR3 DNA reads TGTGCCAGCAGCGTAGGGACAGCCCCCCGGAGCTCCTACGAGCAGTACTTC. Full variable domain (missing parts from reference TRBV9 and TRBJ2-7): DSGVTQTPKHLITATGQRVTLRCSPRSGDLSVYWYQQSLDQGLQFLIQYYNGEERAKGNILERFSAQQFPDLHSELNLSSLELGDSALYFCASSVGTAPRSSYEQYFGPGTRLTVT.

This rearrangement joins TRBV27 to TRBJ1-5; D is uncertain. CDR3 length equals 12 residues. The V and J ends lost 5 bases and 3 bases respectively, with 5 bases between them. The germline V gene encodes CDR1 MNHEY and CDR2 SMNVEV (reference sequence). The CDR3 protein is CASSPYNQPQHF. CDR3 DNA sequence: TGTGCCAGCAGTCCTTACAATCAGCCCCAGCATTTT.

The chain uses TRBV5-6 and TRBJ2-3; TRBD2 matches 10 bases. The CDR3 is made up of 15 amino acids. CDR1 is SGHDT, CDR2 YYEEEE, per germline. Unmatched junction bases numbered 6, after V lost 7 bases and J lost 1 base. The DNA of the CDR3 is TGTGCCAGCGGCCCCGGGACTAGCGGCACAGATACGCAGTATTTT. As protein: CASGPGTSGTDTQYF.

The rearrangement links TRBV19 to TRBJ2-2; 10 positions match TRBD2. J gave up 0 bases and V 0 bases, and 7 bases lay outside the gene matches. The CDR3 totals 19 residues. CDR1 and CDR2 from the germline V gene are LNHDA and SQIVND (reference sequence). CDR3 bases: TGTGCCAGTAGTATAGATCAAGTTAGCGGGGGGCCGAACACCGGGGAGCTGTTTTTT. Protein: CASSIDQVSGGPNTGELFF.

The rearrangement uses TRBV7-3 and TRBJ2-2, with D possibly TRBD1 on 5 matching bases. V shed 3 bases and J shed 4 bases, with 12 bases lying between them. Germline V lookup: CDR1 SGHTA, CDR2 FQGTGA. The CDR3 has 15 amino acids. CDR3: CASSFQGASTGELFF. The CDR3 DNA reads as TGTGCCAGCAGCTTCCAGGGTGCGAGCACCGGGGAGCTGTTTTTT.

As regards this clone: An end of the junction differs from the germline gene, which may be a read error. This chain uses TRBV7-9 with TRBJ1-4; tentatively, D is TRBD1 (5 bases). CDR1 SEHNR and CDR2 FQNEAQ come from the germline V gene (reference sequence). CDR3 length: 16 residues. The CDR3 DNA sequence: TGTTCCAGCAGCCCTCAAGGGGCCAGGGTTAATGAAAAACTGTTTTTT. Its translation is CSSSPQGARVNEKLFF.

The chain uses TRBV9 and TRBJ1-3, with TRBD1 identical over 8 bases. CDR3 length: 15 amino acids. CDR1 and CDR2 from the germline V gene are SGDLS and YYNGEE. Trimming at V came to 3 bases and at J to 3 bases, leaving 5 bases not matched to a gene. As DNA, the CDR3 is TGTGCCAGCAGCGACCAGGGGGCATATGGAAACACCATATATTTT. It yields the protein CASSDQGAYGNTIYF.

The chain uses TRBV19 and TRBJ2-3; 11 bases agree with TRBD2. The trim removed 8 bases at V and 9 bases at J, leaving 7 bases unmatched. In germline, CDR1 is LNHDA, CDR2 SQIVND (reference sequence). The CDR3 runs 13 residues. The CDR3 DNA is TGTGCCAGTGGAGTAGCGGGAGGGGGGACGCAGTATTTT. This translates into CASGVAGGGTQYF.

This clone has a single count. The J gene is TRBJ1-1, the V gene TRBV7-6; 9 nucleotides agree with TRBD1. The CDR3 runs to 15 residues. J gave up 1 base and V 5 bases, and 5 bases lay outside the gene matches. In germline, CDR1 is SGHVS, CDR2 FNYEAQ. The CDR3 region is CASSPRDRENTEAFF. CDR3 nucleotide sequence: TGTGCCAGCAGCCCGAGGGACAGGGAGAACACTGAAGCTTTCTTT.

The chain joins TRBV4-1 to TRBJ2-5; 11 bases align to TRBD1. The closer fit of TRBJ2-7 to the DNA end suggests the J call may be wrong. Germline values: CDR1 MGHRA, CDR2 YSYEKL. The CDR3 contains 16 residues. The CDR3 protein is CASSQDDRTGGHEQYF. The DNA for the CDR3 is TGCGCCAGCAGCCAAGATGATCGGACAGGGGGCCACGAGCAGTACTTC.

The V call is TRBV6-5, the J call TRBJ2-1; a possible D gene is TRBD2 (5 bases). Germline CDR1 reads MNHEY; CDR2 reads SVGAGI. This CDR3 is built from 15 residues. V lost 8 bases and J lost 0, with 14 bases in between. In nucleotides, the CDR3 is TGTGCCAGCCAAAAATTACTAGACTCCTACAATGAGCAGTTCTTC. Protein sequence: CASQKLLDSYNEQFF.

The CDR3 sequence is CASSLYQETQYF. CDR3 DNA sequence: TGTGCCAGCAGTCTGTACCAAGAGACCCAGTACTTC. The rearrangement uses TRBV5-4 and TRBJ2-5; D is unclear. Germline CDR1 and CDR2: SGHNT and YYREEE (reference sequence). This CDR3 is 12 amino acids long. V was pared by 5 bases and J by 0 bases, with 5 bases between.

The sample holds a few counts of this clone. The chain employs TRBV4-1 and TRBJ2-7; 12 bases line up with TRBD2. V shed 5 bases and J 4 bases; nucleotides not matched to a gene: 6. The V gene's germline CDR1 is MGHRA and CDR2 YSYEKL. This CDR3 is built from 15 residues. The CDR3 loop is CASSFRLAGEYEQYF. The DNA for the CDR3 is TGCGCCAGCAGCTTCCGACTAGCGGGAGAATACGAGCAGTACTTC.

V and J are TRBV14 and TRBJ2-1; 7 bases map to TRBD2. This CDR3 is built from 15 residues. Germline V gene data show CDR1 as SGHDN and CDR2 as FVKESK. Trimming took 0 bases from V and 9 from J; bases not matched to a gene: 8. CDR3 sequence reads: CASSQDFAGVGEQFF. DNA for the CDR3: TGTGCCAGCAGCCAAGATTTTGCGGGAGTTGGTGAGCAGTTCTTC. The whole variable domain, remainder taken from reference TRBV14 and TRBJ2-1, is EAGVTQFPSHSVIEKGQTVTLRCDPISGHDNLYWYRRVMGKEIKFLLHFVKESKQDESGMPNNRFLAERTGGTYSTLKVQPAELEDSGVYFCASSQDFAGVGEQFFGPGTRLTVL.

This clone has a handful of counts. The chain combines TRBV2 with TRBJ1-4; D is undetermined. The CDR3 has 14 amino acids. V was clipped by 4 bases and J by 8 bases, with 14 bases between them. The germline CDR1 and CDR2 sequences are SNHLY and FYNNEI. The DNA of the CDR3 is TGTGCCAGCAGTGGGGGAGTGCAATACGAAAAACTGTTTTTT. It is translated as CASSGGVQYEKLFF.

Only a few counts were recorded for this clone. The chain joins TRBV29-1 to TRBJ2-1; 11 bases map to TRBD2. Trimming cost V 4 bases and J 4 bases; bases outside gene matches: 3. The CDR3 consists of 14 residues. The germline CDR1 and CDR2 sequences are SQVTM and ANQGSEA. The CDR3 sequence is CSVGGTSGYNEQFF. CDR3 nucleotide sequence: TGCAGCGTTGGAGGGACTAGCGGTTACAATGAGCAGTTCTTC.

The J gene is TRBJ2-2, the V gene TRBV6-1; 11 bases match TRBD2. The CDR3 runs to 15 residues. Germline lookup yields CDR1 MNHNS and CDR2 SASEGT. Trimming took 5 bases from V and 4 from J; bases not matched to a gene: 3. CDR3 nucleotides: TGTGCCAGCAGTTTACTAGCGGGGGTCACCGGGGAGCTGTTTTTT. Encoded protein: CASSLLAGVTGELFF.

This rearrangement joins TRBV4-1 to TRBJ2-7, with TRBD1 identical over 7 bases. V trimming: 5 bases; J trimming: 4 bases; junction bases outside the gene matches: 5. The CDR3 loop spans 13 amino acids. Germline CDR1 is MGHRA and CDR2 is YSYEKL. The CDR3 protein is CASSFRGQYEQYF. The CDR3 nucleotides are TGCGCCAGCAGCTTCCGGGGACAGTACGAGCAGTACTTC.